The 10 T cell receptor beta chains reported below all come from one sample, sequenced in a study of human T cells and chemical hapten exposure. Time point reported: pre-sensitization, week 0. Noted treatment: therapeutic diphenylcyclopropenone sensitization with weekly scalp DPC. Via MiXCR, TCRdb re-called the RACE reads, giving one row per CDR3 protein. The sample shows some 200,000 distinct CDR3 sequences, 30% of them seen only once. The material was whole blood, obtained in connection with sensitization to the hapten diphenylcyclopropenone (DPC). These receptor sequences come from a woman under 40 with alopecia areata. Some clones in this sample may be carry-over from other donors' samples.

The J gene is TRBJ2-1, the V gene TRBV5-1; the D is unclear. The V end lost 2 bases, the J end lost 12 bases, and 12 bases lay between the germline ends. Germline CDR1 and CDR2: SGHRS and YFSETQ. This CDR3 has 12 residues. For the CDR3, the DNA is TGCGCCAGCAGCTTTACAGTAGCCCGGCAGTTCTTC. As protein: CASSFTVARQFF. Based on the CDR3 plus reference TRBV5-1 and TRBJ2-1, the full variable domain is KAGVTQTPRYLIKTRGQQVTLSCSPISGHRSVSWYQQTPGQGLQFLFEYFSETQRNKGNFPGRFSGRQFSNSRSEMNVSTLELGDSALYLCASSFTVARQFFGPGTRLTVL.

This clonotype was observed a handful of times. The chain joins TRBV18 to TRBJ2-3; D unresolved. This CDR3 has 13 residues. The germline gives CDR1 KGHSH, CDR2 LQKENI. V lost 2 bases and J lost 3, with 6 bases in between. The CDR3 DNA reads TGTGCCAGCTCACCAGTCCTTACAGATACGCAGTATTTT. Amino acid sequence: CASSPVLTDTQYF. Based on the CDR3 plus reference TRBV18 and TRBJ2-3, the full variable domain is NAGVMQNPRHLVRRRGQEARLRCSPMKGHSHVYWYRQLPEEGLKFMVYLQKENIIDESGMPKERFSAEFPKEGPSILRIQQVVRGDSAAYFCASSPVLTDTQYFGPGTRLTVL.

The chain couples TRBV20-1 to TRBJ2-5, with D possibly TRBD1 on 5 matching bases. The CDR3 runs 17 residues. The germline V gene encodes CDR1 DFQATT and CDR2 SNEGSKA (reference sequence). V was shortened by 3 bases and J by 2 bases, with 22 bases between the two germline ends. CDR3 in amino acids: CSASGVGLPKGQETQYF. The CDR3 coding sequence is TGCAGTGCTAGTGGCGTAGGGCTACCGAAGGGGCAAGAGACCCAGTACTTC.

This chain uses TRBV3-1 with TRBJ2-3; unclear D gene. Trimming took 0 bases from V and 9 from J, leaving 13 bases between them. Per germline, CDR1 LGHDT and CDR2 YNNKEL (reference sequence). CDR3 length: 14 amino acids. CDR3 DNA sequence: TGTGCCAGCAGCCAAGATCAGGCAGCCAGGACGCAGTATTTT. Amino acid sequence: CASSQDQAARTQYF.

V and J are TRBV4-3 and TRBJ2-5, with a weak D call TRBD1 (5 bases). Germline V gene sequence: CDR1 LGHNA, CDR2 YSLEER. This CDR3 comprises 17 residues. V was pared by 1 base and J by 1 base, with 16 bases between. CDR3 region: CASSQGATGRLQETQYF. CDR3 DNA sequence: TGCGCCAGCAGCCAAGGAGCAACAGGCCGCCTCCAAGAGACCCAGTACTTC.

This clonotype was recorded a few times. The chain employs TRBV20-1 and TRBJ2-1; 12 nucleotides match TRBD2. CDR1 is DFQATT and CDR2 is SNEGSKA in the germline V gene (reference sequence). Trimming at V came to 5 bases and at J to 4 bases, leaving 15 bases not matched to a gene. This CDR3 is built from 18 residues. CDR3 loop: CSAPVPPSGGAYYNEQFF. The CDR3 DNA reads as TGCAGTGCTCCCGTCCCCCCTAGCGGGGGGGCATATTACAATGAGCAGTTCTTC.

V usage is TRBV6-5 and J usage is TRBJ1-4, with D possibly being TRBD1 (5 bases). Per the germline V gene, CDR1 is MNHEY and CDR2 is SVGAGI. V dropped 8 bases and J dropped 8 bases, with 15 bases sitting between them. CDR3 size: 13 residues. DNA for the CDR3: TGTGCCAGCCAACAGCGGGGGAGAGAAAAACTGTTTTTT. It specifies CASQQRGREKLFF.

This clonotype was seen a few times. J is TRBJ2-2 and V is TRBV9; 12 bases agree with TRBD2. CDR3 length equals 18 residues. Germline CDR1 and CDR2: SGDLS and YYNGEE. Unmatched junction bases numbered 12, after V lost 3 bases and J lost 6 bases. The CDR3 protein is CASSGSTSGGRTPGELFF. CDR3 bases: TGTGCCAGCAGCGGATCGACTAGCGGGGGACGGACCCCCGGGGAGCTGTTTTTT.

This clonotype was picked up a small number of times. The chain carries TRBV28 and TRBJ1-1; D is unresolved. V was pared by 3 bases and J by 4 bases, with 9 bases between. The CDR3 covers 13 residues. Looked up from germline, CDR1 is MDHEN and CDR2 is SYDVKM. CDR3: CASSLQAFTEAFF. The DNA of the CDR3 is TGTGCCAGCAGTTTGCAAGCTTTCACTGAAGCTTTCTTT.

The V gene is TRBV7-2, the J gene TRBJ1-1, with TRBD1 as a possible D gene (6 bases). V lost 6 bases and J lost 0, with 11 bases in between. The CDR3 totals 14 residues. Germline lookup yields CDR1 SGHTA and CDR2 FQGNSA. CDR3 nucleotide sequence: TGTGCCAGCAGTCCTACAGGGATGAACACTGAAGCTTTCTTT. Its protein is CASSPTGMNTEAFF.